The 32 T cell receptor beta chains listed next were all sequenced from one sample in a study of cytomegalovirus exposure and HLA in healthy donors. Vbeta (60) and Jbeta (13) primers were used in the PCR. Sequencing was performed with immunoSEQ multiplex PCR; in TCRdb, only in-frame clones are kept and a portion is missing. The table includes 250,000 to 300,000 clones, around 90% detected once. The sample was PBMCs. The receptors were sampled from a girl aged 2 to 9 in good health and CMV-seronegative.

V usage is TRBV5-6 and J usage is TRBJ1-5; D ambiguous. Germline CDR1 SGHDT, CDR2 YYEEEE. The CDR3 has 16 residues. Trimming took off 0 bases at V and 2 bases at J, with 12 bases between the two ends. The CDR3 DNA reads TGTGCCAGCAGCTTGGCTGGGCGGGCGGGCAATCAGCCCCAGCATTTT. It translates to CASSLAGRAGNQPQHF.

The chain combines TRBV10-1 with TRBJ2-7; no clear D. Germline-derived CDR1 and CDR2 are WNHNN and SYGVQD (reference sequence). The germline V and J ends were trimmed by 4 bases and 6 bases, with 13 bases remaining between them. This CDR3 spans 13 amino acids. The CDR3 region is CASSASSFGEQYF. The CDR3 bases are TGCGCCAGCAGTGCCTCTTCATTCGGCGAGCAGTACTTC.

The rearrangement links TRBV28 to TRBJ1-1; D perhaps matches TRBD1 (5 bases). V gave up 7 bases and J gave up 0 bases, with 12 bases separating them. The germline V gene has CDR1 MDHEN and CDR2 SYDVKM. The CDR3 runs 14 residues. The CDR3 spells CASKNGGMNTEAFF. CDR3 DNA: TGTGCCAGCAAAAACGGGGGAATGAACACTGAAGCTTTCTTT.

This chain connects TRBV27 to TRBJ2-6; possible D gene TRBD1, 6 bases. Trimming took 6 bases from V and 4 from J, leaving 13 bases between them. Germline V gene sequence: CDR1 MNHEY, CDR2 SMNVEV (reference sequence). This CDR3 is built from 15 residues. CDR3 in DNA: TGTGCCAGCAGCATACAGGGCGGGGGGGCCAACGTCCTGACTTTC. It translates to CASSIQGGGANVLTF.

The J gene is TRBJ1-1, the V gene TRBV6-5, with D maybe TRBD1 (5 bases). The CDR3 totals 14 residues. The germline V gene has CDR1 MNHEY and CDR2 SVGAGI. Between the trimmed V and J ends, which lost 6 bases and 0 bases, there was a span of 11 bases. The CDR3 is CASRSGSLNTEAFF. CDR3 DNA: TGTGCCAGCAGGTCAGGGTCGTTGAACACTGAAGCTTTCTTT.

The V gene is TRBV29-1, the J gene TRBJ2-2, with D perhaps TRBD1 (5 bases). This CDR3 is 16 amino acids long. V shed 4 bases and J shed 0 bases, with 15 bases lying between them. Germline CDR1 reads SQVTM; CDR2 reads ANQGSEA. CDR3 DNA: TGCAGCGTTGCGGGTGCAGGGCAGTCGAACACCGGGGAGCTGTTTTTT. This translates into CSVAGAGQSNTGELFF.

The V call is TRBV4-2, the J call TRBJ2-6; the match to TRBD1 covers 11 bases. The ends lost 0 bases at V and 2 bases at J; junction bases unmatched: 6. The CDR3 is made up of 19 amino acids. CDR1 is LGHNA, CDR2 YNFKEQ, per germline. CDR3 amino acids: CASSQDLPGQGAGANVLTF. The CDR3 nucleotides are TGTGCCAGCAGCCAAGATCTCCCGGGACAGGGGGCTGGGGCCAACGTCCTGACTTTC.

This chain joins TRBV19 and TRBJ1-6; maybe TRBD1 (5 bases). The length of the CDR3 is 14 residues. The V gene's germline CDR1 is LNHDA and CDR2 SQIVND (reference sequence). V was trimmed by 9 bases and J by 7 bases, leaving 16 bases between them. CDR3 sequence reads: CASGGRVENSPLHF. CDR3 nucleotides: TGTGCCAGCGGGGGAAGGGTCGAAAATTCACCCCTCCACTTT. The whole variable domain, remainder taken from reference TRBV19 and TRBJ1-6, is DGGITQSPKYLFRKEGQNVTLSCEQNLNHDAMYWYRQDPGQGLRLIYYSQIVNDFQKGDIAEGYSVSREKKESFPLTVTSAQKNPTAFYLCASGGRVENSPLHFGNGTRLTVT.

This sequence joins TRBV28 and TRBJ2-3, with 9 bases identical to TRBD1. CDR1 MDHEN and CDR2 SYDVKM come from the germline V gene. With V trimmed by 7 bases and J by 5 bases, 7 bases remained unmatched. The CDR3 has 14 amino acids. Here the CDR3 DNA reads TGTGCCAGCATTCCGGGACAGGGACGAGATACGCAGTATTTT. Amino acids: CASIPGQGRDTQYF.

The rearrangement joins TRBV28 to TRBJ2-7; TRBD1 is a possible D gene (6 bases). The CDR3 contains 14 residues. The germline V gene encodes CDR1 MDHEN and CDR2 SYDVKM. Trimming left V 8 bases short and J 4 bases short, with 18 bases between. CDR3 DNA: TGTGCCAGCCAGAGGACAGCCCAGGTTTACGAGCAGTACTTC. Translating it yields CASQRTAQVYEQYF.

J is TRBJ2-6 and V is TRBV9; D is unclear. V lost 5 bases to trimming and J lost 0 bases, with 6 bases between them. This CDR3 is 14 amino acids long. Looked up from germline, CDR1 is SGDLS and CDR2 is YYNGEE. The DNA of the CDR3 is TGTGCCAGCAGACGGAGCTCTGGGGCCAACGTCCTGACTTTC. Its translation is CASRRSSGANVLTF.

The V gene is TRBV27, the J gene TRBJ2-1, with D possibly TRBD2 on 6 matching bases. V was clipped by 5 bases and J by 3 bases, with 14 bases between them. CDR3 length: 15 residues. The germline gives CDR1 MNHEY, CDR2 SMNVEV (reference sequence). The CDR3 nucleotides are TGTGCCAGCAGTCCCCCGGGACTCCACTACAATGAGCAGTTCTTC. It codes for CASSPPGLHYNEQFF.

The V and J genes are TRBV6-1 and TRBJ2-1; the D is unclear. CDR3 length: 14 residues. V lost 7 bases and J lost 0, with 10 bases in between. CDR1 MNHNS and CDR2 SASEGT come from the germline V gene. This CDR3 is CASMVESSYNEQFF. Written as DNA, the CDR3 is TGTGCCAGCATGGTGGAGAGCTCCTACAATGAGCAGTTCTTC.

The V call is TRBV6-5, the J call TRBJ1-3, with 8 bases that match TRBD1. Per germline, CDR1 MNHEY and CDR2 SVGAGI. The V gene end was trimmed by 9 bases and the J gene end by 1 base; junction bases not matched to a gene: 5. The CDR3 sequence is 14 residues long. The CDR3 coding sequence is TGTGCCAGTCAGCAGGGGGCTTCTGGAAACACCATATATTTT. Residues: CASQQGASGNTIYF.

The J gene is TRBJ2-3, the V gene TRBV30; D remains unclear. Germline V CDR1 and CDR2: GTSNPN, SVGIG (reference sequence). The ends were cut back, 2 bases at V and 2 bases at J, with 11 bases in the middle. The CDR3 loop spans 14 amino acids. CDR3 DNA: TGTGCCTGGAGTTCATTAGCCACCACAGATACGCAGTATTTT. Translation gives CAWSSLATTDTQYF.

This rearrangement joins TRBV7-9 to TRBJ2-5; 9 nucleotides agree with TRBD2. This CDR3 has 15 residues. Germline V gives CDR1 SEHNR, CDR2 FQNEAQ (reference sequence). Germline trimming cut 5 bases from V and 0 bases from J; bases unmatched to any gene: 4. CDR3: CASSPAGGHQETQYF. The CDR3 DNA follows: TGTGCCAGCAGCCCAGCGGGAGGCCACCAAGAGACCCAGTACTTC.

The rearrangement uses TRBV27 and TRBJ2-3; D is uncertain. Looked up from germline, CDR1 is MNHEY and CDR2 is SMNVEV (reference sequence). The CDR3 has 12 amino acids. V was cut by 4 bases and J by 5 bases, with 7 bases left in between. CDR3 DNA: TGTGCCAGCAGTTCGGTTGGAGATACGCAGTATTTT. It encodes CASSSVGDTQYF.

V is TRBV6-1 and J is TRBJ1-4, with 12 positions matching TRBD1. CDR1 and CDR2 (germline): MNHNS, SASEGT. The CDR3 spans 17 residues. Losses at the gene ends were 2 bases for V and 7 bases for J; bases not matched to a gene: 8. The CDR3 bases are TGTGCCAGCAGTGAAAGGGGGGACAGGGGGCGCATTGAAAAACTGTTTTTT. Its translation is CASSERGDRGRIEKLFF.

This rearrangement joins TRBV6-6 to TRBJ2-7, with 9 bases matching TRBD1. With 0 bases clipped from V and 12 bases from J, the junction kept 12 bases outside the gene matches. This CDR3 region has 15 residues. The germline gives CDR1 MNHNY, CDR2 SVGAGI (reference sequence). The CDR3 sequence is CASSYSTGGTHRGYF. The CDR3, as DNA: TGTGCCAGCAGTTACTCGACAGGGGGGACCCACCGAGGGTACTTC.

The chain joins TRBV9 to TRBJ2-7, with a possible D match to TRBD2 (5 bases). Germline assignment: CDR1 SGDLS and CDR2 YYNGEE. The CDR3 is 11 amino acids. V lost 4 bases, J lost 6 bases, and 8 bases lay in between. The CDR3 DNA sequence: TGTGCCAGCAGCCCCACTAGCGAGCAGTACTTC. Translation gives CASSPTSEQYF.

The chain's CDR3 is CASKTGGLGNQPQHF. CDR3 DNA: TGTGCCAGTAAGACAGGGGGGCTTGGCAATCAGCCCCAGCATTTT. V usage is TRBV27 and J usage is TRBJ1-5, with 9 bases fitting TRBD1. CDR1 and CDR2 (germline): MNHEY, SMNVEV (reference sequence). The V and J ends lost 9 bases and 2 bases, in that order; junction bases with no gene match: 8. This CDR3 has 15 residues.

The rearrangement uses TRBV27 and TRBJ2-7; D may be TRBD2 (5 bases). This CDR3 has 16 amino acids. Germline CDR1 MNHEY, CDR2 SMNVEV (reference sequence). V lost 0 bases, J lost 3 bases, and 15 bases lay in between. The CDR3 sequence: CASSLSPTPDFYEQYF. CDR3 sequence (DNA): TGTGCCAGCAGTTTATCGCCCACCCCGGACTTCTACGAGCAGTACTTC.

This chain connects TRBV19 to TRBJ1-1, with D possibly matching TRBD1 (5 bases). V dropped 2 bases and J dropped 0 bases, with 7 bases sitting between them. The CDR3 runs to 14 residues. Germline CDR1 reads LNHDA; CDR2 reads SQIVND (reference sequence). The CDR3 is CASSIRGMNTEAFF. The CDR3 DNA is TGTGCCAGTAGTATACGGGGGATGAACACTGAAGCTTTCTTT.

This chain links TRBV28 with TRBJ1-1, with a tentative D call TRBD1 (6 bases). CDR1 and CDR2 (germline): MDHEN, SYDVKM. This CDR3 is built from 12 residues. The V and J ends lost 9 bases and 7 bases respectively, with 15 bases between them. The DNA for the CDR3 is TGTGCCAGTGGGGGCCGGAGAGTTGAAGCTTTCTTT. Its protein product is CASGGRRVEAFF.

The chain couples TRBV5-1 to TRBJ2-5; D gene unclear. V dropped 1 base and J dropped 0 bases, with 10 bases sitting between them. The CDR3 runs to 15 residues. In germline, CDR1 is SGHRS, CDR2 YFSETQ. Here the CDR3 DNA reads TGCGCCAGCAGCTTGTTCCCCCGGGACCAAGAGACCCAGTACTTC. Translation gives CASSLFPRDQETQYF.

The gene calls are TRBV4-1 and TRBJ1-2, with a possible D match to TRBD1 (6 bases). Germline values: CDR1 MGHRA, CDR2 YSYEKL. Trimming removed 1 base from V and 2 bases from J, with 14 bases in between. This CDR3 is 16 amino acids long. CDR3 residues: CASSQGLQGSNYGYTF. Here the CDR3 DNA reads TGCGCCAGCAGCCAAGGTTTACAGGGTTCGAACTATGGCTACACCTTC.

The V and J genes are TRBV9 and TRBJ2-3; TRBD2 matches 9 bases. Germline V gene sequence: CDR1 SGDLS, CDR2 YYNGEE. The CDR3 is 15 amino acids. V dropped 7 bases and J dropped 0; count of bases not matched to a gene: 6. CDR3 loop: CASSAGGPSTDTQYF. As DNA, the CDR3 is TGTGCCAGCTCGGCGGGGGGGCCGAGCACAGATACGCAGTATTTT.

V usage is TRBV10-3 and J usage is TRBJ2-7, with a weak D call TRBD1 (6 bases). Germline V gene data show CDR1 as ENHRY and CDR2 as SYGVKD. The CDR3 spans 12 residues. V lost 6 bases to trimming and J lost 7 bases, with 13 bases between them. CDR3 loop: CAIRVGAGEQYF. CDR3 nucleotide sequence: TGTGCCATCAGGGTGGGGGCCGGGGAGCAGTACTTC.

This chain joins TRBV11-2 and TRBJ2-7, with 8 bases identical to TRBD2. Germline CDR1 SGHAT, CDR2 FQNNGV. This CDR3 is built from 12 residues. V lost 5 bases, J lost 6 bases, and 3 bases stayed unmatched. In nucleotides, the CDR3 is TGTGCCAGCAGCCGACTAGCGATCGAGCAGTACTTC. Translated, it gives CASSRLAIEQYF.

The rearrangement links TRBV5-1 to TRBJ1-1; D is perhaps TRBD1 (6 bases). This CDR3 is built from 13 residues. V lost 4 bases and J lost 6, with 13 bases in between. Germline loops: CDR1 SGHRS, CDR2 YFSETQ. CDR3 residues: CASSPRTVAEAFF. CDR3 nucleotide sequence: TGCGCCAGCAGCCCCAGGACAGTAGCTGAAGCTTTCTTT.

V gene TRBV9 combines with J gene TRBJ2-1; TRBD2 aligns across 16 bases. V was pared by 3 bases and J by 4 bases, with 4 bases of the junction left unmatched. Germline-derived CDR1 and CDR2 are SGDLS and YYNGEE. This CDR3 spans 17 amino acids. CDR3 protein: CASSEGLAGGPYNEQFF. CDR3 bases: TGTGCCAGCAGCGAGGGACTAGCGGGAGGGCCTTACAATGAGCAGTTCTTC.

The gene calls are TRBV11-2 and TRBJ2-5; 10 bases are shared with TRBD2. TRBJ2-7 matches the DNA end more closely, so the J call is doubtful. The CDR3 sequence is 14 residues long. Germline CDR1 reads SGHAT; CDR2 reads FQNNGV. CDR3 amino acids: CASSFTSGDYEQYF. CDR3 sequence (DNA): TGTGCCAGCAGCTTCACTAGCGGGGACTACGAGCAGTACTTC.